This T cell receptor beta chain appears in the sequencing data of a study of T cell responses to AZD1222 COVID-19 vaccine. Study at large: Second doses that came at about 4 or about 12 weeks were put together.

CDR1 and CDR2 from the germline V gene are MNHEY and SMNVEV (reference sequence). The CDR3 sequence is 15 residues long. V dropped 0 bases and J dropped 3 bases, with 11 bases sitting between them. In this sample, this clone turned up once. TCRdb's table, derived via immunoSEQ multiplex PCR, lists solely in-frame clones and lacks some. The sample yields about 130,000 clones, approximately 84% seen once. The chain carries TRBV27 and TRBJ1-1; D not resolved. The sequenced sample was peripheral blood, obtained on day 0 of AZD1222 vaccination. This clonotype was sampled from an adult in good health. The CDR3 sequence: CASSLSGPVHTEAFF. Written as DNA, the CDR3 is TGTGCCAGCAGTTTATCAGGACCGGTGCACACTGAAGCTTTCTTT.